This entry lists 27 T cell receptor beta chains sequenced from one sample in a study of OX40 agonist ivuxolimab in advanced cancers. Libraries were built with the immunoSEQ multiplex PCR assay. The source is immuneACCESS, and TCRdb retained only in-frame sequences with V and J called. Part of the clones is not carried over; for the studies checked, unresolved V genes explain less than half of this, and the remainder is unexplained. In this sample the table shows about 72,000 clones, 75% to 90% of which occur a single time. The ten largest clones take up roughly 1% of the sample. Sequencing used CD4+ or CD8+ T cells sorted from blood, obtained in a trial of the OX40 agonist ivuxolimab. These receptors were collected from an adult with an advanced solid tumor such as melanoma, head and neck, liver or kidney cancer.

V is TRBV30 and J is TRBJ1-4, with 8 bases identical to TRBD1. The CDR3 length is 15 residues. Germline CDR1 GTSNPN, CDR2 SVGIG (reference sequence). V was pared by 2 bases and J by 3 bases, with 5 bases of the junction left unmatched. The CDR3 DNA sequence: TGTGCCTGGAGTCCCGACAGGGGTTCTAATGAAAAACTGTTTTTT. As protein: CAWSPDRGSNEKLFF. Using reference TRBV30 and TRBJ1-4 for the parts outside the CDR3, the full variable domain is SQTIHQWPATLVQPVGSPLSLECTVEGTSNPNLYWYRQAAGRGLQLLFYSVGIGQISSEVPQNLSASRPQDRQFILSSKKLLLSDSGFYLCAWSPDRGSNEKLFFGSGTQLSVL.

The CDR3 is CAISESIGQGDTEAFF. Here the CDR3 DNA reads TGTGCCATCAGTGAGTCGATTGGACAGGGGGACACTGAAGCTTTCTTT. The chain carries TRBV10-3 and TRBJ1-1; 10 bases agree with TRBD1. CDR1 is ENHRY and CDR2 is SYGVKD in the germline V gene. With 0 bases clipped from V and 3 bases from J, the junction kept 4 bases outside the gene matches. The length of the CDR3 is 16 residues.

This clone occurred once. At the DNA level, this CDR3 is encoded by other sequences in the same sample as well. The gene calls are TRBV9 and TRBJ2-3, with TRBD2 as a possible D gene (5 bases). The ends were cut back, 4 bases at V and 5 bases at J, with 5 bases in the middle. Per germline, CDR1 SGDLS and CDR2 YYNGEE. This CDR3 region has 11 residues. The CDR3 DNA sequence: TGTGCCAGCAGCCGGGGAGATACGCAGTATTTT. Amino acids: CASSRGDTQYF. Full variable domain (rest looked up from reference TRBV9 and TRBJ2-3): DSGVTQTPKHLITATGQRVTLRCSPRSGDLSVYWYQQSLDQGLQFLIQYYNGEERAKGNILERFSAQQFPDLHSELNLSSLELGDSALYFCASSRGDTQYFGPGTRLTVL.

V is TRBV4-1 and J is TRBJ2-1, with D possibly being TRBD2 (5 bases). This CDR3 is 18 amino acids long. Germline CDR1 MGHRA, CDR2 YSYEKL. V was cut by 0 bases and J by 4 bases, with 19 bases left in between. In DNA form, the CDR3 reads TGCGCCAGCAGCCAAGATAAGCCTCCGAGCGGACCATACAATGAGCAGTTCTTC. This gives the protein CASSQDKPPSGPYNEQFF.

The gene calls are TRBV2 and TRBJ2-3; D may be TRBD2 (7 bases). The V and J ends lost 4 bases and 7 bases respectively, with 18 bases between them. Germline lookup yields CDR1 SNHLY and CDR2 FYNNEI. This CDR3 has 15 amino acids. The CDR3, as DNA: TGTGCCAGCAGTGGGGGGGGCCCAAAGGGGAATACGCAGTATTTT. It translates to CASSGGGPKGNTQYF.

CDR3 residues: CASSSRGTYNEQFF. CDR3 sequence (DNA): TGTGCCAGCTCGTCTAGGGGAACCTACAATGAGCAGTTCTTC. The rearrangement links TRBV6-1 to TRBJ2-1, with D perhaps matching TRBD1 (5 bases). The CDR3 loop spans 14 amino acids. CDR1 is MNHNS, CDR2 SASEGT, per germline. The V end was cut by 8 bases, the J end by 2 bases, with 13 bases between.

The V gene is TRBV30, the J gene TRBJ2-3; TRBD2 is a possible D gene (6 bases). This CDR3 contains 13 residues. Germline CDR1 GTSNPN, CDR2 SVGIG (reference sequence). V was cut by 5 bases and J by 2 bases, with 11 bases left in between. The CDR3 reads CAWLGTFTDTQYF. The CDR3 coding sequence is TGTGCCTGGCTAGGGACTTTCACAGATACGCAGTATTTT.

The rearrangement links TRBV20-1 to TRBJ1-4, with D perhaps TRBD1 (6 bases). V was trimmed by 3 bases and J by 15 bases, leaving 14 bases between them. Germline assignment: CDR1 DFQATT and CDR2 SNEGSKA (reference sequence). This CDR3 region has 11 residues. This chain's CDR3 is CSARWDTLLFF. CDR3 bases: TGCAGTGCTAGGTGGGACACCTTATTGTTTTTT.

The V and J genes are TRBV11-2 and TRBJ1-4; D might be TRBD1 (6 bases). Germline V gene sequence: CDR1 SGHAT, CDR2 FQNNGV. V shed 2 bases and J shed 7 bases, with 14 bases lying between them. The CDR3 is 15 amino acids. Here the CDR3 DNA reads TGTGCCAGCAGCTTACTTCTGGGGGCGGGTGAAAAACTGTTTTTT. Translation gives CASSLLLGAGEKLFF.

The chain joins TRBV19 to TRBJ2-7; 13 positions match TRBD2. V lost 4 bases and J lost 3; bases outside the gene matches: 3. CDR1 LNHDA and CDR2 SQIVND come from the germline V gene (reference sequence). The CDR3 is 15 amino acids. CDR3 DNA: TGTGCCAGTAGTAGAGGACTAGCGGGGGACTACGAGCAGTACTTC. It codes for CASSRGLAGDYEQYF.

The V and J genes are TRBV30 and TRBJ2-3, with 8 positions matching TRBD2. This CDR3 contains 15 residues. Trimming removed 5 bases from V and 1 base from J; junction bases left unmatched: 8. The germline V gene encodes CDR1 GTSNPN and CDR2 SVGIG (reference sequence). DNA for the CDR3: TGTGCCTGGCGAACCTCGGGGGGGGGCACAGATACGCAGTATTTT. Its translation: CAWRTSGGGTDTQYF.

The chain links TRBV19 to TRBJ1-5, with 7 bases fitting TRBD1. V shed 6 bases and J 0 bases; nucleotides not matched to a gene: 8. The CDR3 is 16 residues long. Germline loops: CDR1 LNHDA, CDR2 SQIVND (reference sequence). The CDR3 bases are TGTGCCAGTAGCCCCTCAGGGGGAATTAGCAATCAGCCCCAGCATTTT. It is translated as CASSPSGGISNQPQHF.

The V gene is TRBV10-3, the J gene TRBJ2-5; 7 nucleotides agree with TRBD1. The CDR3 is 15 amino acids. CDR1 is ENHRY and CDR2 is SYGVKD in the germline V gene. Trimming removed 3 bases from V and 0 bases from J; junction bases left unmatched: 4. CDR3 DNA sequence: TGTGCCATCAGTGACAAGGGACAGAACCAAGAGACCCAGTACTTC. It codes for CAISDKGQNQETQYF.

This clone has only one observation. This chain joins TRBV28 and TRBJ2-3, with 7 positions matching TRBD1. Germline lookup yields CDR1 MDHEN and CDR2 SYDVKM. V was pared by 6 bases and J by 10 bases, with 16 bases of the junction left unmatched. This CDR3 has 15 residues. The CDR3 here is CASRLSDRDFGSQYF. In DNA, the CDR3 is TGTGCCAGCAGACTCTCCGACAGGGATTTTGGGTCGCAGTATTTT.

The chain is built from TRBV11-3 and TRBJ2-3; tentatively, D is TRBD1 or TRBD2 (5 bases each). Trimming took 5 bases from V and 2 from J, leaving 8 bases between them. Germline loops: CDR1 SGHNT, CDR2 YENEEA. The CDR3 covers 13 residues. CDR3 DNA: TGTGCCAGCAGCCCCGGGACCACAGATACGCAGTATTTT. This codes for CASSPGTTDTQYF.

This chain joins TRBV7-3 and TRBJ1-6, with TRBD1 identical over 8 bases. Germline V lookup: CDR1 SGHTA, CDR2 FQGTGA. This CDR3 contains 16 residues. Trimming at V came to 5 bases and at J to 10 bases, leaving 13 bases not matched to a gene. The CDR3 region is CASSERPQGGGSPLHF. In DNA, the CDR3 is TGTGCCAGCAGCGAACGACCACAGGGGGGAGGATCACCCCTCCACTTT.

In its sample, this clone was seen once. This chain uses TRBV19 with TRBJ1-4; 9 bases match TRBD1. The CDR3 is 15 residues long. V was clipped by 6 bases and J by 7 bases; unmatched bases: 9. The germline gives CDR1 LNHDA, CDR2 SQIVND (reference sequence). CDR3 region: CASSYRDRVSEKLFF. In DNA form, the CDR3 reads TGTGCCAGTAGCTACCGGGACAGGGTGTCTGAAAAACTGTTTTTT.

This chain connects TRBV10-3 to TRBJ2-7, with 9 bases fitting TRBD1. V shed 6 bases, J shed 3 bases, and the junction held 18 bases outside the gene matches. The CDR3 is 18 amino acids. Germline CDR1 and CDR2: ENHRY and SYGVKD. Written as DNA, the CDR3 is TGTGCCATCAGCTCCGGGACAGGGTTGTTGGGCTCTGGCTACGAGCAGTACTTC. Translation: CAISSGTGLLGSGYEQYF.

The table lists this clone with a count of one. V gene TRBV11-2 combines with J gene TRBJ2-5; D gene ambiguous. Germline CDR1 SGHAT, CDR2 FQNNGV. CDR3 length: 14 amino acids. The ends were cut back, 2 bases at V and 5 bases at J, with 12 bases in the middle. CDR3 amino acids: CASSLSVVTETQYF. The CDR3 DNA reads as TGTGCCAGCAGCTTATCAGTCGTTACGGAGACCCAGTACTTC.

J is TRBJ2-5 and V is TRBV18; weak D call: TRBD2 (7 bases). Germline V CDR1 and CDR2: KGHSH, LQKENI. CDR3 size: 15 residues. V gave up 2 bases and J gave up 7 bases, with 17 bases separating them. The CDR3 sequence: CASSPSGGPKVTQYF. CDR3 in DNA: TGTGCCAGCTCACCATCGGGGGGCCCCAAGGTGACCCAGTACTTC.

The J gene is TRBJ2-1, the V gene TRBV5-6; possibly TRBD2 for D (5 bases). The CDR3 loop spans 13 amino acids. Germline assignment: CDR1 SGHDT and CDR2 YYEEEE. Trimming pared 4 bases from V and 7 bases from J, leaving 12 bases between. As DNA, the CDR3 is TGTGCCAGCAGCCTCGCCCCGGGGAATGAGCAGTTCTTC. The encoded protein is CASSLAPGNEQFF.

The CDR3 DNA is TGTGCCTGGAGTGCAGGGGTAGTAGGTCAGCCCCAGCATTTT. The encoded protein is CAWSAGVVGQPQHF. The V gene is TRBV30, the J gene TRBJ1-5; D may be TRBD1 (6 bases). Germline V lookup: CDR1 GTSNPN, CDR2 SVGIG (reference sequence). Trimming removed 1 base at V and 6 bases at J, with 13 bases between. CDR3 length: 14 amino acids.

The chain employs TRBV19 and TRBJ1-3; 9 bases agree with TRBD1. Germline CDR1 is LNHDA and CDR2 is SQIVND (reference sequence). This CDR3 comprises 17 residues. V was clipped by 7 bases and J by 4 bases; unmatched bases: 14. CDR3 loop: CASTLFRGQGSGNTIYF. In DNA form, the CDR3 reads TGTGCCAGTACCCTATTCCGAGGACAGGGGTCCGGAAACACCATATATTTT.

About this clone: Other DNA sequences in this specimen translate into the identical CDR3. This chain uses TRBV29-1 with TRBJ2-5; D may be TRBD1 (6 bases). The CDR3 consists of 12 residues. V was clipped by 3 bases and J by 8 bases, with 13 bases between them. Germline V CDR1 and CDR2: SQVTM, ANQGSEA. In nucleotides, the CDR3 is TGCAGCGTTGATAGAGGGGGAGAAACCCAGTACTTC. Translation: CSVDRGGETQYF.

As DNA, the CDR3 is TGTGCCAGCAGCTTGTATACAGAGAACACCGGGGAGCTGTTTTTT. This encodes CASSLYTENTGELFF. The genes are TRBV7-3 and TRBJ2-2; D ambiguous. The length of the CDR3 is 15 residues. Germline loops: CDR1 SGHTA, CDR2 FQGTGA. Between the trimmed V and J ends, which lost 3 bases and 1 base, there was a span of 9 bases.

The genes are TRBV5-8 and TRBJ1-2, with unresolved D. The length of the CDR3 is 15 residues. V was shortened by 0 bases and J by 4 bases, with 13 bases between the two germline ends. Per the germline V gene, CDR1 is SGHTS and CDR2 is YDEGEE. The CDR3 loop is CASSLADPGAYGYTF. The CDR3 DNA reads TGTGCCAGCAGCTTGGCTGATCCAGGTGCCTATGGCTACACCTTC.

The chain employs TRBV7-9 and TRBJ2-7; 8 bases are shared with TRBD2. CDR3 length equals 15 residues. Losses at the gene ends were 4 bases for V and 2 bases for J; bases not matched to a gene: 7. Germline loops: CDR1 SEHNR, CDR2 FQNEAQ (reference sequence). The DNA of the CDR3 is TGTGCCAGCAGCTCGACGAGCGGGAGCCCCTACGAGCAGTACTTC. Protein sequence: CASSSTSGSPYEQYF.